The 9 T cell receptor beta chains given below trace back to one sample, sequenced in a study of identical twins. TCRdb reprocessed the 5' RACE reads with MiXCR, giving one entry per CDR3 protein. The sample lists some 570,000 distinct CDR3 sequences, about a fifth occurring once. These sequences were also reported in another study, on yellow fever vaccine responses in identical twins.

The sample consisted of CD4+ T cells sorted from blood. The receptors were gathered from a woman aged 18-29 years in good health.

Only a few counts were recorded for this clonotype. The chain recombines TRBV5-1 with TRBJ2-2; perhaps TRBD2 as D (6 bases). The CDR3 extends over 15 amino acids. V was cut by 1 base and J by 0 bases, with 7 bases left in between. Germline-derived CDR1 and CDR2 are SGHRS and YFSETQ. The CDR3 region has the DNA TGCGCCAGCAGCTTGCCTAGCGCGAACACCGGGGAGCTGTTTTTT. Translated: CASSLPSANTGELFF.

The V gene is TRBV5-1, the J gene TRBJ1-1; D gene ambiguous. This CDR3 region has 13 residues. V lost 6 bases, J lost 0 bases, and 9 bases lay in between. In germline, CDR1 is SGHRS, CDR2 YFSETQ. The CDR3 region has the DNA TGCGCCAGCACAAGGGAGGTGAACACTGAAGCTTTCTTT. It specifies CASTREVNTEAFF.

CDR3 bases: TGTGCCAGCAGTTTAGTACAGGGTGAGACGGGGAGGTCCCAGCATTTT. As protein: CASSLVQGETGRSQHF. The gene calls are TRBV12-3 or TRBV12-4 and TRBJ1-5; D possibly corresponds to TRBD1 (6 bases). Trimming left V 1 base short and J 11 bases short, with 21 bases between. The length of the CDR3 is 16 residues.

This clonotype was recorded a few times. The chain joins TRBV7-7 to TRBJ2-3; perhaps TRBD2 as D (6 bases). Trimming shortened V by 7 bases and J by 6 bases, and 14 bases separated the two germline ends. CDR3 length equals 13 residues. The germline V gene has CDR1 SSHAT and CDR2 FNYEAQ (reference sequence). In nucleotides, the CDR3 is TGTGCCAGCACCCCCGTTGGGGGGGATACGCAGTATTTT. Residues: CASTPVGGDTQYF.

This clonotype was seen more than once but under ten times. This chain uses TRBV5-1 with TRBJ2-2; 8 bases line up with TRBD1. V was clipped by 7 bases and J by 7 bases; unmatched bases: 6. CDR1 is SGHRS, CDR2 YFSETQ, per germline. The CDR3 runs to 13 residues. CDR3: CASHRGSIGELFF. The CDR3 DNA is TGCGCCAGCCACAGGGGGTCGATCGGGGAGCTGTTTTTT.

V usage is TRBV11-2 and J usage is TRBJ1-4; the match to TRBD1 covers 8 bases. The CDR3 totals 15 residues. V was clipped by 3 bases and J by 6 bases; unmatched bases: 6. CDR1 and CDR2 from the germline V gene are SGHAT and FQNNGV. CDR3 residues: CASSLVTGGYEKLFF. The CDR3 nucleotides are TGTGCCAGCAGCTTGGTCACAGGGGGGTATGAAAAACTGTTTTTT.

The chain has TRBV10-1 and TRBJ2-7; TRBD2 matches at 7 bases. The germline CDR1 and CDR2 sequences are WNHNN and SYGVQD (reference sequence). With 0 bases clipped from V and 2 bases from J, the junction kept 4 bases outside the gene matches. The CDR3 spans 15 residues. As DNA, the CDR3 is TGCGCCAGCAGTGAGTCGGCGGGAGCCACCTACGAGCAGTACTTC. It translates to CASSESAGATYEQYF.

This clonotype has a single count. J is TRBJ1-5 and V is TRBV6-2 or TRBV6-3; D is perhaps TRBD1 (5 bases). CDR1 and CDR2 (germline): MNHEY, SVGEGT. The CDR3 consists of 14 residues. The ends were cut back, 6 bases at V and 3 bases at J, with 12 bases in the middle. In nucleotides, the CDR3 is TGTGCCAGCAGACCGGGACCCCTCAATCAGCCCCAGCATTTT. It codes for CASRPGPLNQPQHF.

The chain joins TRBV7-6 to TRBJ2-1; the match to TRBD1 covers 10 bases. Germline loops: CDR1 SGHVS, CDR2 FNYEAQ. The CDR3 is made up of 15 amino acids. After removal of 5 bases from V and 5 bases from J, the junction contained 6 bases not matched to a gene. The CDR3 coding sequence is TGTGCCAGCAGCGCCCCGGGACAGGGGAACAATGAGCAGTTCTTC. As protein: CASSAPGQGNNEQFF.